This TCR beta chain was recorded in a study of Tregs in tolerant kidney transplant recipients (dated by TCRdb to the late 2010s). For context, the study as a whole: Before combined kidney and bone marrow transplantation, this study identified donor-specific regulatory T cells using TCRbeta sequencing and then followed those same cells after transplant.

For TCRbeta CDR3 sequencing, genomic DNA was extracted from sorted cells using the QIAGEN DNeasy Blood and Tissue Kit. Through immunoSEQ, high-throughput TCRbeta CDR3 sequencing was done commercially, including PCR amplification with internal controls and bias correction. As for how the authors treated the data: A unique productive TCRbeta sequence was defined by the CDR3 nucleotide sequence when primers matched, and otherwise by the CDR3 amino acid sequence together with the Vbeta and Jbeta genes. As a correction for sorting error, sequences shared between sorted populations at a frequency ratio of 2:1 or less were discarded, and the remaining shared sequences were assigned to the higher population. A sequence was defined as donor-reactive if the sequence was expanded at least 5-fold in CFSE-low cells compared with unstimulated cells and had a frequency of at least 0.01% in CFSE-low cells. Jensen-Shannon divergence calculated on the top 100 TCRbeta sequences ranked by frequency was used to measure repertoire divergence. When a sample had multiple sequencing runs, each run was corrected for sorting error separately and the runs were then pooled. The source is immuneACCESS, and TCRdb retained only in-frame sequences with V and J called. Part of the clones is not carried over; for the studies checked, unresolved V genes explain less than half of this, and the remainder is unexplained. The DNA gave D and trimming, while V, J and clone size come from that table. The data table for this sample lists about 23,000 clones. The ten most abundant clones make up 4.1% of the sample.

Regarding this clone: Its antigen specificity is not known. The read terminates 3 residues ahead of where the CDR3 ends, so the germline J gene completes it.

A distance of 16 bases separates the germline ends of V and J, which lose 1 base and 7 bases respectively. The germline V gene (reference sequence) sets CDR1 to SEHNR and CDR2 to FQNEAQ. The CDR3 spans 15 residues, from the cysteine through the phenylalanine. Part of the CDR3 DNA is given, 36 bases translated from base 1. The time point label for this specimen denotes: 6 months after combined kidney and bone marrow transplant. Related donors were used in the transplants with nonmyeloablative bone marrow transplantation, and mixed chimerism was transient in the human trials. Unstimulated Tregs (CD4+CD25+CD127-), CD4+ non-Tregs (CD4+CD25-), CD4 and CD8 cells were FACS-sorted from thawed PBMCs. Patients were 4 combined kidney and bone marrow transplant recipients from the ITN036ST trial, and only these trial subjects had samples available. Healthy control blood was processed by Ficoll density gradient to PBMCs and cryopreserved; patient PBMCs were collected before and after transplant.

Study-wide conclusions, independent of this receptor: The study was constrained by small patient numbers, and validation of the findings is required in larger populations and under other immunosuppression protocols. Expanding Tregs with activated donor B cells appeared to identify the most biologically relevant and donor-specific TCRbeta repertoire. In tolerant patients, donor-specific Tregs expanded more than Tregs overall, which suggests antigen-driven rather than nonspecific expansion. Although technical replication error seemed to be minimal, the question of biological reproducibility was not addressed directly. PCR primers changed over time for some patients, so nucleotide-level comparison across those patients' samples was not possible.

The material was CD4+ T cells from blood (PBMCs), obtained 6 months after the transplant. The rearrangement joined TRBV7-9 to TRBJ1-2; TRBD1 might be the D gene, on 5 matching bases. The clonotype comes from a human patient who received a combined kidney and bone marrow transplant. After a transplant, not all T cells may be the patient's own; some may come from the graft donor. This receptor carries the CDR3 CASSLGQLLGSGYTF. The DNA read from the CDR3 is TGTGCCAGCAGCTTAGGACAGCTGCTGGGAAGTGGC.